This T cell receptor beta chain was recovered during a study of T cell responses to AZD1222 COVID-19 vaccine. Study conclusions and caveats: White British people made up most donors, females outnumbered males, and clonal diversity was possibly underestimated. Spike-specific TCR breadth and depth rose after two AZD1222 doses. Only 5 or 6 AZD1222 recipients tested seropositive at baseline.

Method: immunoSEQ multiplex PCR; TCRdb's copy keeps in-frame clones and lacks some. The sample yields over 110,000 clones, 85% to 90% seen once. With respect to this clone: What it binds is unknown.

Trimming cost V 5 bases and J 7 bases, with 14 bases left between them. This CDR3 region has 13 residues. The germline V gene has CDR1 SGHVS and CDR2 FQNEAQ. Pooling covered second doses at about 4 or about 12 weeks. Sample: peripheral blood, taken 28 days after the second AZD1222 dose. The gene calls are TRBV7-8 and TRBJ2-5, with D possibly being TRBD1 (6 bases). The sequence was obtained from an adult who received the AZD1222 COVID-19 vaccine. The CDR3 nucleotides are TGTGCCAGCAGCCGGGGACACCGAGGGACCCAGTACTTC. Amino acid sequence: CASSRGHRGTQYF. The full variable domain, rest sourced from reference TRBV7-8 and TRBJ2-5, is GAGVSQSPRYKVAKRGQDVALRCDPISGHVSLFWYQQALGQGPEFLTYFQNEAQLDKSGLPSDRFFAERPEGSVSTLKIQRTQQEDSAVYLCASSRGHRGTQYFGPGTRLLVL.